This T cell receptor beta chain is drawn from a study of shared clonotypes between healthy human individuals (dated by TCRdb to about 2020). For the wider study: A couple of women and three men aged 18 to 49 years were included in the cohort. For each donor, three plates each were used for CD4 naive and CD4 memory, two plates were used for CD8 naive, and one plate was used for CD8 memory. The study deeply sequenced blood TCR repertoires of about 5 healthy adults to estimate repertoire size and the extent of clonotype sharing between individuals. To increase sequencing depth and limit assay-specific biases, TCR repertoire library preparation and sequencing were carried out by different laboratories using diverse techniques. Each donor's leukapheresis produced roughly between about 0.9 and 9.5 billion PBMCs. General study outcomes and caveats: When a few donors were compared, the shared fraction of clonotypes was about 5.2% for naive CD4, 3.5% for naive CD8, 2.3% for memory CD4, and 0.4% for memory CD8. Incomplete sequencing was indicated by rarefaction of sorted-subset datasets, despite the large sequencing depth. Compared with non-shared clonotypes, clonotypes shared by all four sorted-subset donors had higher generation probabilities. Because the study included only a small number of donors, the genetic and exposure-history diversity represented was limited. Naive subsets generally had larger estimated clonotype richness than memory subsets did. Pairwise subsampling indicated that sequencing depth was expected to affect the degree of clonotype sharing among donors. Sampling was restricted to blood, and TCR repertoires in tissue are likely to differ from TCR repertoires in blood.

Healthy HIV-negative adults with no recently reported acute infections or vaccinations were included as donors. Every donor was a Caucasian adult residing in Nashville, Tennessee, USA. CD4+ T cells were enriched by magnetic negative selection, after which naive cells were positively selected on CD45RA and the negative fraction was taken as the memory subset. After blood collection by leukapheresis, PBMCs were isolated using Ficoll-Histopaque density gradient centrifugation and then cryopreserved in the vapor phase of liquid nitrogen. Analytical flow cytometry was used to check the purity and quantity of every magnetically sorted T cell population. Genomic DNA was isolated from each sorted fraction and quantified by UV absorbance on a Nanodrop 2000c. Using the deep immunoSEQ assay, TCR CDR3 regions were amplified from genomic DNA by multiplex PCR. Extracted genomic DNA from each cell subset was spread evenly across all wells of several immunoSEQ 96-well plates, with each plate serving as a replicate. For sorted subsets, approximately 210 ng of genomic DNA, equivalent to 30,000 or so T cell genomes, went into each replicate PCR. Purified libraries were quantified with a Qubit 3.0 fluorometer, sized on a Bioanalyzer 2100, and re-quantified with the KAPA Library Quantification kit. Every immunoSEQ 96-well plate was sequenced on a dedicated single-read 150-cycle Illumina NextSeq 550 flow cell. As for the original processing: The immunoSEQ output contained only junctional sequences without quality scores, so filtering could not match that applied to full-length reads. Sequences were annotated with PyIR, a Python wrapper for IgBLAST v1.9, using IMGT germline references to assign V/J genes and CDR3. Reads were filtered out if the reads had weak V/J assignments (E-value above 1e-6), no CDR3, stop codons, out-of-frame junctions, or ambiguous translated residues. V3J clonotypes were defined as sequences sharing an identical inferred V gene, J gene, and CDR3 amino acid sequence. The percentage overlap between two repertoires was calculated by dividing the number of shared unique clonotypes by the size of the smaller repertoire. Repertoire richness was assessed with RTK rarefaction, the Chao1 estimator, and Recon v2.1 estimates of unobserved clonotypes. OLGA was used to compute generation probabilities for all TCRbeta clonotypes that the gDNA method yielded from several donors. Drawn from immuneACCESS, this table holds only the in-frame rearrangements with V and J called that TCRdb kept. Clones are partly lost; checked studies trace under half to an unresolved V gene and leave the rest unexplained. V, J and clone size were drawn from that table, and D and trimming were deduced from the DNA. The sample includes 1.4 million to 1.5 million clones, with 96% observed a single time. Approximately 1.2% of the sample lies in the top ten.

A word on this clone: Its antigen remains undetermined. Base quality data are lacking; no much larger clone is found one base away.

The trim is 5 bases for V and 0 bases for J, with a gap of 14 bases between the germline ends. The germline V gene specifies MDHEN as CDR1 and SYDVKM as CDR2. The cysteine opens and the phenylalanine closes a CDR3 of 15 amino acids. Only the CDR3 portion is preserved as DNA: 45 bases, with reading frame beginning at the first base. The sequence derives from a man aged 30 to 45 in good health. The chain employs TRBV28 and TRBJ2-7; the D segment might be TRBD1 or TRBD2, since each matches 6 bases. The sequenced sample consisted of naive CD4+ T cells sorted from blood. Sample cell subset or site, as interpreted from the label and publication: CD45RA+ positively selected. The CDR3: CASSPGGYGSYEQYF. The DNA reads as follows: TGTGCCAGCAGTCCCGGGGGCTACGGCTCCTACGAGCAGTACTTC.